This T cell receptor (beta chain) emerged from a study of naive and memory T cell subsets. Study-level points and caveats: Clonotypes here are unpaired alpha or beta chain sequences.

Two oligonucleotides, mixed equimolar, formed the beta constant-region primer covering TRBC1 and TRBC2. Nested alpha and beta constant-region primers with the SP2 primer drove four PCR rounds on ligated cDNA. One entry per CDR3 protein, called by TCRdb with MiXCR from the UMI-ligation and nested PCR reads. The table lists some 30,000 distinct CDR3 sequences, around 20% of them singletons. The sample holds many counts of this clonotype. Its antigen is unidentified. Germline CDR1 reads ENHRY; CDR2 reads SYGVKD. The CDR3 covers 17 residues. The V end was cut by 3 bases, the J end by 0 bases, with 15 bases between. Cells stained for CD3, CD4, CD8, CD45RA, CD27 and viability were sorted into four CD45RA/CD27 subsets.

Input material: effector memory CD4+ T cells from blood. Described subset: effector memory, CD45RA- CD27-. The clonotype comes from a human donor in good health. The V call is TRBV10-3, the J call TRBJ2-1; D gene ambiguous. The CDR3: CAISDDQVSSSYNEQFF. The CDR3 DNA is TGTGCCATCAGTGACGATCAGGTGTCCTCCTCCTACAATGAGCAGTTCTTC.